The clone carrying this T cell receptor beta chain was detected ten times or more. Its antigen is currently unknown. The sample originates from a study of T-cell reconstitution after alpha-beta-depleted transplantation in children. Study-wide findings and caveats: Some patients' high day-60 TCRbeta diversity was traced to surviving recipient T cells and thymic progenitors. It was newly produced T cells that mostly accounted for T-cell counts and diversity one year after transplant.

Unique molecular identifiers were used to barcode this TCRbeta library. TCRdb recomputed calls from the PCR reads with MiXCR, one row per CDR3 protein. The table lists tens of thousands of distinct CDR3 sequences, roughly 4.9% of them singletons. Germline CDR1 and CDR2: KGHDR and SFDVKD. V was pared by 4 bases and J by 2 bases, with 7 bases of the junction left unmatched. The CDR3 contains 16 residues. The source was PBMCs, mostly from graft donor cells, collected 180 days after TCRalphabeta/CD19-depleted stem cell transplant. This clonotype originated in a boy under two years old who had a stem cell transplant for acute myeloid leukemia, so the T cells may come from the graft donor. This chain links TRBV24-1 with TRBJ2-1; 7 bases match TRBD1. The chain's CDR3 is CATSETRDSTYNEQFF. Written as DNA, the CDR3 is TGTGCCACCAGTGAAACCCGGGACAGTACCTACAATGAGCAGTTCTTC.